Given below is one T cell receptor beta chain in context. The antigen is undetermined. Method: immunoSEQ multiplex PCR; TCRdb's copy keeps in-frame clones and lacks some. The sample has about 31,000 clones; around four fifths are singletons. The data derive from a study of memory CD4+ T cells and cytomegalovirus serostatus. On the study more broadly: Donors were healthy Belgian adults, fewer than ten CMV seropositive and fewer than 30 seronegative.

Regarding the study as a whole: CD4+ memory repertoires contained about two fifths of the roughly 150 reported CMV TCRbeta sequences.

Per germline, CDR1 KGHSY and CDR2 FQNENV. The CDR3 is 17 amino acids. V dropped 3 bases and J dropped 0 bases, with 17 bases sitting between them. The sort gate was single viable CD3+CD4+CD8-CD45RO+ cells for memory CD4+ T cells. After thawing, CD4+ T cells were positively selected. Sequenced sample: memory CD4+ T cells from blood. This sequence was found in an adult in good health and CMV-seronegative. Some clones in this sample may be carry-over from other donors' samples. The gene calls are TRBV16 and TRBJ1-2; D call uncertain. CDR3 DNA sequence: TGTGCCAGCAGCCATGTTCTGGGTCCAACATCTAACTATGGCTACACCTTC. Translation: CASSHVLGPTSNYGYTF.